The clone carrying this T cell receptor (beta chain) was seen at least ten times. Its antigen is as yet unknown. Documented time point: newly diagnosed GD, antithyroid drugs for less than 3 months. Researchers made the TCR library from RNA that was extracted from PBMCs. Graves' disease diagnosis used American Thyroid Association guidelines. Staff drew nine milliliters of peripheral blood into EDTA tubes. This entry comes from a study of regulatory T cells in long-lasting Graves disease. Study-level points and caveats: TCR diversity was lower in persistent Graves' patients than in newly diagnosed ones.

Sequencing libraries for TCR beta were prepared with iRepertoire HTBI primers and Arm-PCR of CDR3 regions. MiXCR, run by TCRdb on the multiplex PCR reads, gives a single entry per CDR3 protein. The sample includes 420,000 or so distinct CDR3 sequences, approximately 16% seen only once; the top ten take around a quarter. This CDR3 region has 18 residues. V lost 5 bases and J lost 0, with 20 bases in between. The germline V gene has CDR1 SGHVS and CDR2 FNYEAQ. This same sample was also part of a study on T cells in Graves' hyperthyroidism and ophthalmopathy. That paper adds: A model of 13 V-J features distinguished ophthalmopathy from stable hyperthyroidism.

This specimen consisted of peripheral blood mononuclear cells (PBMCs), obtained at new diagnosis, from a patient treated with antithyroid drugs. The chain carries TRBV7-6 and TRBJ2-1; D may be TRBD2 (7 bases). The clonotype comes from a woman aged 18-29 years with Graves disease. This chain's CDR3 is CASSLSWGGGSSYNEQFF. The CDR3 DNA reads TGTGCCAGCAGCCTATCCTGGGGGGGCGGAAGCTCCTACAATGAGCAGTTCTTC.